Following are 26 T cell receptor beta chains from one sample sequenced in a study of T cell responses to AZD1222 COVID-19 vaccine. Sequencing was performed with immunoSEQ multiplex PCR; in TCRdb, only in-frame clones are kept and a portion is missing. The data contain 50,000 or so clones, about 88% of them singletons. This sample comprised peripheral blood, obtained 28 days after the second AZD1222 dose. The origin of the receptors is an adult who received the AZD1222 COVID-19 vaccine.

The chain joins TRBV2 to TRBJ1-2, with D possibly being TRBD1 (5 bases). This CDR3 contains 13 residues. Germline values: CDR1 SNHLY, CDR2 FYNNEI. V lost 11 bases and J lost 5, with 18 bases in between. The CDR3 DNA follows: TGTGCCGCAACTTCGGGGGTGGGATATGGCTACACCTTC. Translated, it gives CAATSGVGYGYTF.

The V gene is TRBV7-9, the J gene TRBJ2-3; 9 bases agree with TRBD2. The CDR3 totals 16 residues. With V trimmed by 4 bases and J by 6 bases, 11 bases remained unmatched. From germline, CDR1 is SEHNR and CDR2 FQNEAQ (reference sequence). The CDR3 DNA reads as TGTGCCAGCAGCTCCTCAGGCGTTAGCGGGAGTGATACGCAGTATTTT. It yields the protein CASSSSGVSGSDTQYF. Combining the CDR3 with reference TRBV7-9 and TRBJ2-3 gives the whole variable domain DTGVSQNPRHKITKRGQNVTFRCDPISEHNRLYWYRQTLGQGPEFLTYFQNEAQLEKSRLLSDRFSAERPKGSFSTLEIQRTEQGDSAMYLCASSSSGVSGSDTQYFGPGTRLTVL.

The chain recombines TRBV10-3 with TRBJ1-1; 10 bases line up with TRBD1. There are 13 residues in the CDR3. The germline V gene has CDR1 ENHRY and CDR2 SYGVKD. Unmatched junction bases numbered 3, after V lost 10 bases and J lost 1 base. As DNA, the CDR3 is TGTGCCAGCCGGGACAGGGGGAACACTGAAGCTTTCTTT. Protein: CASRDRGNTEAFF.

V usage is TRBV7-9 and J usage is TRBJ1-2; D is ambiguous. Germline V gene lookup returns CDR1 SEHNR and CDR2 FQNEAQ (reference sequence). Trimming pared 2 bases from V and 8 bases from J, leaving 21 bases between. The CDR3 runs 16 residues. The CDR3 reads CASSLTGLVLMGGYTF. The CDR3 bases are TGTGCCAGCAGCTTAACTGGGCTAGTATTGATGGGCGGCTACACCTTC.

This clone has a single count. The chain joins TRBV19 to TRBJ2-3; TRBD2 matches at 10 bases. After removal of 1 base from V and 5 bases from J, the junction contained 3 bases not matched to a gene. Germline V gives CDR1 LNHDA, CDR2 SQIVND (reference sequence). CDR3 size: 15 residues. Here the CDR3 reads CASSIASGGIDTQYF. The DNA for the CDR3 is TGTGCCAGTAGTATAGCTAGCGGGGGTATAGATACGCAGTATTTT.

This chain links TRBV6-6 with TRBJ2-3, with D perhaps matching TRBD1 or TRBD2 (7 bases each). Germline CDR1 reads MNHNY; CDR2 reads SVGAGI (reference sequence). V gave up 5 bases and J gave up 6 bases, with 24 bases separating them. The CDR3 length is 17 residues. The CDR3 region is CASSRPQGGGPSDTQYF. DNA of the CDR3: TGTGCCAGCAGTCGCCCCCAGGGGGGGGGCCCGTCGGATACGCAGTATTTT.

V and J are TRBV5-8 and TRBJ1-6; D call uncertain. CDR1 and CDR2 from the germline V gene are SGHTS and YDEGEE. V gave up 0 bases and J gave up 9 bases, with 7 bases separating them. This CDR3 is built from 13 residues. The CDR3 DNA is TGTGCCAGCAGCTTGGTCACGGGTTCACCCCTCCACTTT. Its protein product is CASSLVTGSPLHF.

This rearrangement joins TRBV28 to TRBJ1-1, with 7 bases aligning to TRBD1. The V gene's germline CDR1 is MDHEN and CDR2 SYDVKM. Trimming removed 2 bases from V and 2 bases from J; junction bases left unmatched: 5. This CDR3 region has 15 residues. The CDR3 DNA reads as TGTGCCAGCAGTTTACCGACAGGGTTTAACACTGAAGCTTTCTTT. Its protein is CASSLPTGFNTEAFF.

The chain combines TRBV15 with TRBJ1-2; D perhaps matches TRBD1 (5 bases). The CDR3 spans 14 residues. Germline CDR1 reads LNHNV; CDR2 reads YYDKDF (reference sequence). V lost 1 base, J lost 4 bases, and 10 bases lay in between. CDR3 loop: CATSRGGGIYGYTF. As DNA, the CDR3 is TGTGCCACCAGCAGAGGTGGGGGAATCTATGGCTACACCTTC.

The rearrangement joins TRBV4-2 to TRBJ1-1; TRBD1 is a possible D gene (5 bases). Germline CDR1 reads LGHNA; CDR2 reads YNFKEQ. V lost 2 bases, J lost 11 bases, and 21 bases lay in between. The CDR3 has 15 residues. This chain's CDR3 is CASSQPETDPSRAFF. CDR3 bases: TGTGCCAGCAGCCAACCCGAGACAGACCCTTCGAGGGCTTTCTTT.

This chain joins TRBV29-1 and TRBJ2-7, with D possibly being TRBD2 (5 bases). CDR3 length: 13 amino acids. Trimming cost V 7 bases and J 5 bases, with 18 bases left between them. The germline V gene encodes CDR1 SQVTM and CDR2 ANQGSEA. CDR3 in DNA: TGCAGCGCGAATTTACGGGGAAGCCACGAGCAGTACTTC. Translated: CSANLRGSHEQYF.

The chain uses TRBV15 and TRBJ1-2; D might be TRBD1 (5 bases). The germline CDR1 and CDR2 sequences are LNHNV and YYDKDF (reference sequence). The V end lost 1 base, the J end lost 9 bases, and 12 bases lay between the germline ends. The CDR3 sequence is 13 residues long. CDR3 sequence (DNA): TGTGCCACCAGCAGAGGTGACCGGGGGAGCTACACCTTC. Translation gives CATSRGDRGSYTF.

This chain connects TRBV2 to TRBJ1-2; 9 positions match TRBD1. The germline V gene has CDR1 SNHLY and CDR2 FYNNEI. The V segment lost 7 bases and the J segment 2 bases; nucleotides outside the gene matches: 5. CDR3 size: 14 residues. The CDR3 sequence: CASTGQGSNYGYTF. The CDR3 DNA reads TGTGCCAGCACAGGACAGGGGTCGAACTATGGCTACACCTTC.

In this sample, this clone turned up once. The V call is TRBV6-6, the J call TRBJ1-3, with D possibly being TRBD1 (5 bases). CDR3 length: 15 residues. Trimming shortened V by 0 bases and J by 2 bases, and 8 bases separated the two germline ends. Germline CDR1 MNHNY, CDR2 SVGAGI (reference sequence). The CDR3 DNA sequence: TGTGCCAGCAGTTACTCGACGGGGGCTGGAAACACCATATATTTT. Encoded protein: CASSYSTGAGNTIYF.

The chain links TRBV7-2 to TRBJ1-2; TRBD1 matches at 10 bases. CDR1 and CDR2 (germline): SGHTA, FQGNSA. The trim removed 5 bases at V and 4 bases at J, leaving 4 bases unmatched. The CDR3 length is 14 residues. The CDR3: CASSRGQGGYGYTF. CDR3 DNA sequence: TGTGCCAGCAGCCGCGGACAGGGGGGCTATGGCTACACCTTC.

The chain employs TRBV6-5 and TRBJ1-5, with TRBD1 as a possible D gene (6 bases). Germline assignment: CDR1 MNHEY and CDR2 SVGAGI. The CDR3 loop spans 16 amino acids. The V gene lost 0 bases and the J gene lost 6 bases, with 15 bases spanning the gap. CDR3 loop: CASSYSRWGGGQPQHF. CDR3 nucleotide sequence: TGTGCCAGCAGTTACTCCCGTTGGGGAGGGGGTCAGCCCCAGCATTTT.

This rearrangement joins TRBV6-1 to TRBJ2-6; D assignment may be TRBD1 or TRBD2 (5 bases each). The CDR3 totals 16 residues. Germline V gene data show CDR1 as MNHNS and CDR2 as SASEGT. The V and J ends lost 3 bases and 1 base respectively, with 10 bases between them. The CDR3 DNA reads TGTGCCAGCAGTGACGACGAGGGGTCTGGGGCCAACGTCCTGACTTTC. Its protein is CASSDDEGSGANVLTF.

The rearrangement uses TRBV7-9 and TRBJ1-2; D gene uncertain. The CDR3 contains 15 residues. Between the trimmed V and J ends, which lost 1 base and 5 bases, there was a span of 14 bases. Germline CDR1 is SEHNR and CDR2 is FQNEAQ (reference sequence). CDR3: CASSLEGSSTYGYTF. In nucleotides, the CDR3 is TGTGCCAGCAGCTTAGAGGGTTCGAGCACTTATGGCTACACCTTC.

The V and J genes are TRBV28 and TRBJ2-7; D tentatively fits TRBD1 or TRBD2 (5 bases each). The CDR3 totals 13 residues. Trimming pared 7 bases from V and 2 bases from J, leaving 12 bases between. Germline loops: CDR1 MDHEN, CDR2 SYDVKM. Here the CDR3 reads CASTPGLAYEQYF. The CDR3 nucleotides read TGTGCCAGCACCCCGGGGCTCGCCTACGAGCAGTACTTC.

The V call is TRBV10-2, the J call TRBJ2-7; 10 bases align to TRBD2. Germline assignment: CDR1 WSHSY and CDR2 SAAADI. CDR3 length: 15 residues. J lost 3 bases, V lost 10 bases, and 12 bases had no gene match. DNA of the CDR3: TGCGCCACCAAACCTAGCGGGAGTGGGGGCTACGAGCAGTACTTC. Protein product: CATKPSGSGGYEQYF.

This chain connects TRBV19 to TRBJ2-7; possibly TRBD1 or TRBD2 for D (5 bases each). The CDR3 contains 14 residues. Germline CDR1 is LNHDA and CDR2 is SQIVND (reference sequence). V was cut by 2 bases and J by 2 bases, with 10 bases left in between. The CDR3 region is CASSIHGGAYEQYF. For the CDR3, the DNA is TGTGCCAGTAGTATACATGGGGGAGCCTACGAGCAGTACTTC.

The chain employs TRBV19 and TRBJ1-5, with D uncertain. The CDR3 totals 14 residues. From germline, CDR1 is LNHDA and CDR2 SQIVND (reference sequence). Trimming shortened V by 8 bases and J by 4 bases, and 15 bases separated the two germline ends. The chain's CDR3 is CASCRISDNQPQHF. The CDR3 region has the DNA TGTGCCAGTTGCCGTATAAGCGATAATCAGCCCCAGCATTTT.

The chain employs TRBV4-2 and TRBJ2-7; 7 bases are a match to TRBD2. There are 16 residues in the CDR3. The trim removed 1 base at V and 0 bases at J, leaving 6 bases unmatched. The V gene's germline CDR1 is LGHNA and CDR2 YNFKEQ. The CDR3 here is CASSQAEGGSSYEQYF. DNA of the CDR3: TGTGCCAGCAGCCAAGCTGAGGGAGGGAGCTCCTACGAGCAGTACTTC.

This sequence joins TRBV10-3 and TRBJ2-2; a possible D gene is TRBD1 (6 bases). Germline V CDR1 and CDR2: ENHRY, SYGVKD. This CDR3 region has 12 residues. Trimming removed 8 bases from V and 5 bases from J, with 9 bases in between. CDR3 amino acids: CAIGQSTGELFF. In nucleotides, the CDR3 is TGTGCCATCGGACAGTCAACCGGGGAGCTGTTTTTT.

This clone was seen just once. The chain links TRBV7-9 to TRBJ2-3; 9 bases map to TRBD1. The CDR3 is 15 residues long. Germline CDR1 SEHNR, CDR2 FQNEAQ (reference sequence). V lost 8 bases, J lost 5 bases, and 11 bases stayed unmatched. CDR3 loop: CASAPDRGFIDTQYF. The CDR3, as DNA: TGTGCCAGCGCACCGGACAGGGGCTTTATAGATACGCAGTATTTT. Supplemented by reference TRBV7-9 and TRBJ2-3, the full variable domain reads DTGVSQNPRHKITKRGQNVTFRCDPISEHNRLYWYRQTLGQGPEFLTYFQNEAQLEKSRLLSDRFSAERPKGSFSTLEIQRTEQGDSAMYLCASAPDRGFIDTQYFGPGTRLTVL.

This clone occurred once. V and J are TRBV27 and TRBJ1-5, with TRBD1 as a possible D gene (5 bases). In germline, CDR1 is MNHEY, CDR2 SMNVEV (reference sequence). Trimming took off 3 bases at V and 0 bases at J, with 9 bases between the two ends. The CDR3 extends over 15 amino acids. CDR3 loop: CASSFWGDSNQPQHF. The CDR3 DNA reads TGTGCCAGCAGTTTTTGGGGGGATAGCAATCAGCCCCAGCATTTT.